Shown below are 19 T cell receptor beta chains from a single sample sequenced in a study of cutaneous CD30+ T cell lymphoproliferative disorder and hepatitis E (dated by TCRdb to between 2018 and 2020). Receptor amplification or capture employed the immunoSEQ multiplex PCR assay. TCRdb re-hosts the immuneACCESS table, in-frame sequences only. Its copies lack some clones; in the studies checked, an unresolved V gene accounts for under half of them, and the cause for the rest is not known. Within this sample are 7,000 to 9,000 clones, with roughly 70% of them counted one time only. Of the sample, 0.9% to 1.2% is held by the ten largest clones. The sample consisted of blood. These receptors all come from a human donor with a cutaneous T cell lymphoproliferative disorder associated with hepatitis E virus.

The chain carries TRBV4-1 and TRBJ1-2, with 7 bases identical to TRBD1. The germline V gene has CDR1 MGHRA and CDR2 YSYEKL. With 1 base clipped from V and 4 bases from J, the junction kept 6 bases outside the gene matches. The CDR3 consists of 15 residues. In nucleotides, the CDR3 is TGCGCCAGCAGCCAAGGCCCAGGGGGGTTCTATGGCTACACCTTC. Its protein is CASSQGPGGFYGYTF.

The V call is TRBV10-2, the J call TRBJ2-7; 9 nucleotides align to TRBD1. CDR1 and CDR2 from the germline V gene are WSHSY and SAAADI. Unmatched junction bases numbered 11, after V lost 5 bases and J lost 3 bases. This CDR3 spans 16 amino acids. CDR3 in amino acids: CASSTRRWGQGYEQYF. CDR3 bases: TGCGCCAGCAGTACCAGACGGTGGGGACAGGGCTACGAGCAGTACTTC.

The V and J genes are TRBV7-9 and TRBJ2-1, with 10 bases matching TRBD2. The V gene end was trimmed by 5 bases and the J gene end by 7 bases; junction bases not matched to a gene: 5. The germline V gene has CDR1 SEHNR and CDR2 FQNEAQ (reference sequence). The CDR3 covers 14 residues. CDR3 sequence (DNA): TGTGCCAGCAGCAGTAGCGGGGGGATAAATGAGCAGTTCTTC. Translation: CASSSSGGINEQFF. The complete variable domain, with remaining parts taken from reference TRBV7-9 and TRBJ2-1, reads DTGVSQNPRHKITKRGQNVTFRCDPISEHNRLYWYRQTLGQGPEFLTYFQNEAQLEKSRLLSDRFSAERPKGSFSTLEIQRTEQGDSAMYLCASSSSGGINEQFFGPGTRLTVL.

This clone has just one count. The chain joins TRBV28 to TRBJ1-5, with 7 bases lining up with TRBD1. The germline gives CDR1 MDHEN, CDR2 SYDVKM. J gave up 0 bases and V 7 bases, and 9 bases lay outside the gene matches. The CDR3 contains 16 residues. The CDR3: CASIRWGDSSNQPQHF. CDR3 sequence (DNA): TGTGCCAGCATTCGCTGGGGGGACAGTAGCAATCAGCCCCAGCATTTT.

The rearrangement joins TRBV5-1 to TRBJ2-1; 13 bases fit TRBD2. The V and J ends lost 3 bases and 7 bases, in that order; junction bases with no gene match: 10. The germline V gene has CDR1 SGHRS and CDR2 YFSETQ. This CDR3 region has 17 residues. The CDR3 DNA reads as TGCGCCAGCAGCTCCAGGACTAGCGGGAGTCTCGAAAATGAGCAGTTCTTC. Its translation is CASSSRTSGSLENEQFF.

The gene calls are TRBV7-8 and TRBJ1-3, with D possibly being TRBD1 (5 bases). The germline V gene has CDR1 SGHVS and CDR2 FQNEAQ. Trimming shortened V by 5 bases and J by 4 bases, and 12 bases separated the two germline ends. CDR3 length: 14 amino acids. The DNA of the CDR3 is TGTGCCAGCAGCCTGGGGACGACGGGAAACACCATATATTTT. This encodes CASSLGTTGNTIYF.

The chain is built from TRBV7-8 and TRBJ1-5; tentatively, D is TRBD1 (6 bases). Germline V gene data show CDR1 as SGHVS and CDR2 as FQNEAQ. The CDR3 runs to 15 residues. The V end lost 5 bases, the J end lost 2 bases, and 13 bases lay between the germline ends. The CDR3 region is CASSPYKGGNQPQHF. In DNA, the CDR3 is TGTGCCAGCAGCCCGTACAAGGGGGGCAATCAGCCCCAGCATTTT.

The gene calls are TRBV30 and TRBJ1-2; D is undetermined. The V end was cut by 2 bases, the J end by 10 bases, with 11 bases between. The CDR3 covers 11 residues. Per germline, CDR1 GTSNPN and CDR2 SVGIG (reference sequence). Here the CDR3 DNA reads TGTGCCTGGAGTACGGTCATCAACTACACCTTC. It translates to CAWSTVINYTF. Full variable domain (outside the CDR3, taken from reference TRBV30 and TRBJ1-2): SQTIHQWPATLVQPVGSPLSLECTVEGTSNPNLYWYRQAAGRGLQLLFYSVGIGQISSEVPQNLSASRPQDRQFILSSKKLLLSDSGFYLCAWSTVINYTFGSGTRLTVV.

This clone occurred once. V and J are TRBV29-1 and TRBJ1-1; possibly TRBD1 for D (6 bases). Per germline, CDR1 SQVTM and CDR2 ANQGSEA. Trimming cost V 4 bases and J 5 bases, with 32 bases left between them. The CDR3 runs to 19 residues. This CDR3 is CSVVEDRGLDWAWGTEAFF. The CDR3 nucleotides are TGCAGCGTTGTAGAAGACCGGGGGCTTGATTGGGCTTGGGGGACTGAAGCTTTCTTT.

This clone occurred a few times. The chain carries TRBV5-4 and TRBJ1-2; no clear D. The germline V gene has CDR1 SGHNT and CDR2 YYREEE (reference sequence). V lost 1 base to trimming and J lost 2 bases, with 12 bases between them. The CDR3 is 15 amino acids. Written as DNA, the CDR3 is TGTGCCAGCAGCTTGATGGGCGGGATAAACTATGGCTACACCTTC. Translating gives CASSLMGGINYGYTF.

The CDR3 region is CASSPGGAAYTQYF. The CDR3 DNA follows: TGTGCCAGCAGCCCCGGTGGTGCGGCCTATACGCAGTATTTT. The chain has TRBV28 and TRBJ2-3; D is unclear. This CDR3 has 14 residues. Germline CDR1 reads MDHEN; CDR2 reads SYDVKM. V gave up 6 bases and J gave up 7 bases, with 17 bases separating them.

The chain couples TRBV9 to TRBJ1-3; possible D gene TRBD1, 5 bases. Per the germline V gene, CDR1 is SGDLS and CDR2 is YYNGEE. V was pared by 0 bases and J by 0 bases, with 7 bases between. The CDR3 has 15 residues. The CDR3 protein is CASSVGGLSGNTIYF. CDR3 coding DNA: TGTGCCAGCAGCGTAGGGGGCCTCTCTGGAAACACCATATATTTT.

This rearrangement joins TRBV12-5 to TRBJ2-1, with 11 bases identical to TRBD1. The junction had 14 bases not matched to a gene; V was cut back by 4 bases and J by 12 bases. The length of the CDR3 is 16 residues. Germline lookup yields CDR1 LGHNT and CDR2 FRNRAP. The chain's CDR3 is CASGSSGGQGASRQFF. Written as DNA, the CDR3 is TGTGCTAGTGGTTCTTCGGGTGGACAGGGGGCAAGTCGGCAGTTCTTC.

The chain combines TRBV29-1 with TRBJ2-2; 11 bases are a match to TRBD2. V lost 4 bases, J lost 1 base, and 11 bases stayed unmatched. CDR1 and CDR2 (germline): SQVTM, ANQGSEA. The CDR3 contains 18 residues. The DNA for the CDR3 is TGCAGCGTTGCGGGTGGGCTAGCGGGAGGAATGAACACCGGGGAGCTGTTTTTT. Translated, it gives CSVAGGLAGGMNTGELFF.

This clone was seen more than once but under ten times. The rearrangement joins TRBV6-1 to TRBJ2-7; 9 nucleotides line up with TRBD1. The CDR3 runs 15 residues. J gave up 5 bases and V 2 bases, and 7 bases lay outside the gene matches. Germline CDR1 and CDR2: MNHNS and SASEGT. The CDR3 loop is CASSETRGTGNEQYF. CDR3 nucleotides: TGTGCCAGCAGTGAAACCAGGGGGACAGGGAACGAGCAGTACTTC.

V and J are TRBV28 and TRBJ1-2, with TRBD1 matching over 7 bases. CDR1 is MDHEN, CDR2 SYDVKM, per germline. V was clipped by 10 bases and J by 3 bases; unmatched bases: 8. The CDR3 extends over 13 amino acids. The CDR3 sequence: CANAVQGYYGYTF. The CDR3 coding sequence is TGTGCCAACGCAGTACAGGGGTACTATGGCTACACCTTC.

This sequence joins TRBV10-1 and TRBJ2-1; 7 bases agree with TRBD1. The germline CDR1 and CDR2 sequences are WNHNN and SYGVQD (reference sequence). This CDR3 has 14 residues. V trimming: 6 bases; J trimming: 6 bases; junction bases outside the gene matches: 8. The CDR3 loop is CASSPLRDSNEQFF. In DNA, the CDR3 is TGCGCCAGCAGCCCGCTACGGGACAGCAATGAGCAGTTCTTC.

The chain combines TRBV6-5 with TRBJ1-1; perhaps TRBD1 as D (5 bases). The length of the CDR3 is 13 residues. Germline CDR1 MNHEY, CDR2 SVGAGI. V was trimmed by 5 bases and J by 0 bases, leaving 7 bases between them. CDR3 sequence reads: CASSRTLNTEAFF. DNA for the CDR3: TGTGCCAGCAGTCGGACATTGAACACTGAAGCTTTCTTT.

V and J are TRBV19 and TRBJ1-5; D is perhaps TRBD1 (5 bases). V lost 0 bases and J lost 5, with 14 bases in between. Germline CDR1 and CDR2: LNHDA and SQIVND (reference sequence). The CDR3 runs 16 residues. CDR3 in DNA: TGTGCCAGTAGTATAGATTTGGGGCAGGAGGATCAGCCCCAGCATTTT. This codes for CASSIDLGQEDQPQHF.